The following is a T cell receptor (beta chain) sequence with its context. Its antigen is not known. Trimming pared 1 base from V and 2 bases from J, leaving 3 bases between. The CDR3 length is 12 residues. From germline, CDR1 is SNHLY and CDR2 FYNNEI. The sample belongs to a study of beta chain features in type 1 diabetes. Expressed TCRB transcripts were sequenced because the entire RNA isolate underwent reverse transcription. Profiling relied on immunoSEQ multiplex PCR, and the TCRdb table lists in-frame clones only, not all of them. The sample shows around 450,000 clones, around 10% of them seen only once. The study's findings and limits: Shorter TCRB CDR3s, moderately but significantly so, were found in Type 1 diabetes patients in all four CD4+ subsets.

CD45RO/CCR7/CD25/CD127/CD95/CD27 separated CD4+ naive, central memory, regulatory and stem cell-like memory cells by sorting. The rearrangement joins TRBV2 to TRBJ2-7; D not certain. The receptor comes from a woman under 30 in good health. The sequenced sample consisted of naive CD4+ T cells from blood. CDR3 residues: CASSEGAYEQYF. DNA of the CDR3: TGTGCCAGCAGTGAAGGAGCCTACGAGCAGTACTTC.